This T cell receptor beta chain was identified in a study of beta chain features in type 1 diabetes. Study-level results: Shorter templates might be favored by PCR, equally in patients and controls.

This clone was detected ten times or more. The target antigen is unknown. Other DNA sequences from this sample encode an identical CDR3 as well. Trimming stripped 3 bases from V and 0 bases from J, with 5 bases between. The CDR3 has 13 residues. Per the germline V gene, CDR1 is SGHDN and CDR2 is FVKESK. TCRB transcripts that were expressed got sequenced, as all of the isolated RNA had been reverse transcribed. The protocol was immunoSEQ multiplex PCR, while the TCRdb copy is restricted to in-frame clones and leaves out a portion. The repertoire holds some 240,000 clones, with roughly a tenth as singletons.

The chain links TRBV14 to TRBJ1-2; D perhaps matches TRBD1 (5 bases). This TCR was sampled from a man between 18 and 35 years old in good health. The sequenced sample was central memory CD4+ T cells from blood. CDR3 nucleotide sequence: TGTGCCAGCAGCCAGGGGGCTAACTATGGCTACACCTTC. Translated, it gives CASSQGANYGYTF.